This T cell receptor (beta chain) was sequenced for a study of blood T cell repertoires in COVID-19. At the level of the study: Acute and convalescent COVID-19 samples came from the United States, Italy and Spain. T cells, B-cell-depleted T cells, or PBMCs supplied cDNA or gDNA.

How the authors handled the data: How many nucleated cells were present was estimated from reference gene primer amplification. Sequenced by immunoSEQ multiplex PCR; TCRdb stores in-frame clones only, minus some. The V and J calls and clone size are taken from that table; D and trimming were inferred from the DNA. The sample has about 52,000 clones, roughly 88% seen once. V lost 8 bases and J lost 2, with 13 bases in between. The CDR3 is 13 residues long. CDR1 is SGHTA, CDR2 FQGTGA, per germline. The count of this clone is one. Input material: peripheral blood. The receptor's source is a human donor in a cohort sampled during active COVID-19. The chain is built from TRBV7-3 and TRBJ2-7; no definite D call. The CDR3 spells CASSAGSAYEQYF. The CDR3 DNA reads as TGTGCCAGCTCTGCCGGGTCAGCCTACGAGCAGTACTTC.